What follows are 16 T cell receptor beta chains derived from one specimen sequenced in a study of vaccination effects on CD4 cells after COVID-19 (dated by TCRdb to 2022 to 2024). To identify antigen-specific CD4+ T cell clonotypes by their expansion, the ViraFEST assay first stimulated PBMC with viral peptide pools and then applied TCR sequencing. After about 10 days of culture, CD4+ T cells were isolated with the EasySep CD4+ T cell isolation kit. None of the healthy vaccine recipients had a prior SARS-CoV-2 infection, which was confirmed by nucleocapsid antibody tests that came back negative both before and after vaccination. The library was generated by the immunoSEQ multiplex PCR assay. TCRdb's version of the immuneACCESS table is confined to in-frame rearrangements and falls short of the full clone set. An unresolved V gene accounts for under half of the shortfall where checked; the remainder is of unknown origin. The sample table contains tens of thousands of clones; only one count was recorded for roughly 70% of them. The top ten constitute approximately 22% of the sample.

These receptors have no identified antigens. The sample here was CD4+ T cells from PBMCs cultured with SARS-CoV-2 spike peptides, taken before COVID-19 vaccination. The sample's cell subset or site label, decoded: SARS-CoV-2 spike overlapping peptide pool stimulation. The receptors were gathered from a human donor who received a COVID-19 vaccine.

CDR3 loop: CASSQEGGAGDQPQHF. In nucleotides, the CDR3 is TGTGCCAGCAGCCAAGAGGGAGGGGCAGGGGATCAGCCCCAGCATTTT. The chain has TRBV4-2 and TRBJ1-5, with D possibly TRBD1 on 6 matching bases. With 0 bases removed from V and 5 bases from J, the gap between germline ends came to 14 bases. Germline-derived CDR1 and CDR2 are LGHNA and YNFKEQ. There are 16 residues in the CDR3.

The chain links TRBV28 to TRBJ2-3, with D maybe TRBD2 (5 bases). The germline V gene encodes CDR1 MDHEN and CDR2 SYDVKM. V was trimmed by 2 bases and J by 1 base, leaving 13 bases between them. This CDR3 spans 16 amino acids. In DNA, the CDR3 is TGTGCCAGCAGTTTACCCAGCGGCGCGGGCACAGATACGCAGTATTTT. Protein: CASSLPSGAGTDTQYF.

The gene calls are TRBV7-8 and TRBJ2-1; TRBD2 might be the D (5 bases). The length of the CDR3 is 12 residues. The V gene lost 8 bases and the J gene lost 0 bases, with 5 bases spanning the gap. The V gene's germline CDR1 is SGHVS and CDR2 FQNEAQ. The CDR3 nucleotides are TGTGCCAGCGGGAGCTCCTACAATGAGCAGTTCTTC. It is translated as CASGSSYNEQFF.

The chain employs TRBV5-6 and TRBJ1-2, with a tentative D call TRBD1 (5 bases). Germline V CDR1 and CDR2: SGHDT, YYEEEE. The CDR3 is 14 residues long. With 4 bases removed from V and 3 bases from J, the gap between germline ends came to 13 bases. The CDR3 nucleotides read TGTGCCAGCAGCCGCCCCGGGACGGACTATGGCTACACCTTC. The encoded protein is CASSRPGTDYGYTF.

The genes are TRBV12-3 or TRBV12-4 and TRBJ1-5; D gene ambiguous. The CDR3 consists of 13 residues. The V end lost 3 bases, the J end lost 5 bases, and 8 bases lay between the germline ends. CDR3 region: CASSFDRDQPQHF. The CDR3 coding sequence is TGTGCCAGCAGTTTTGATAGGGATCAGCCCCAGCATTTT.

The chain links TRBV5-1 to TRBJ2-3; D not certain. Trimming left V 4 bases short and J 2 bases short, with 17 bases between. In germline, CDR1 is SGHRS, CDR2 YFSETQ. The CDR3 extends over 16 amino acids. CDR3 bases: TGCGCCAGCAGCCTGGATGGTCAGCTTCACACAGATACGCAGTATTTT. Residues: CASSLDGQLHTDTQYF.

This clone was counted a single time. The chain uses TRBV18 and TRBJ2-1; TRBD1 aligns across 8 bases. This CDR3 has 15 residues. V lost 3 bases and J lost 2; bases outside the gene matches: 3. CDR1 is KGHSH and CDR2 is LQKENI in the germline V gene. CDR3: CASSPGQGTYNEQFF. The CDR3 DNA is TGTGCCAGCTCACCCGGACAGGGCACCTACAATGAGCAGTTCTTC.

CDR3 sequence: CASSLAGTSGSEQYF. The CDR3 nucleotides are TGTGCCAGCAGCTTGGCCGGGACTAGCGGGAGCGAGCAGTACTTC. The rearrangement uses TRBV5-4 and TRBJ2-7, with TRBD2 matching over 14 bases. Germline V gene data show CDR1 as SGHNT and CDR2 as YYREEE (reference sequence). V lost 0 bases to trimming and J lost 6 bases; unmatched junction nucleotides: 2. The CDR3 spans 15 residues.

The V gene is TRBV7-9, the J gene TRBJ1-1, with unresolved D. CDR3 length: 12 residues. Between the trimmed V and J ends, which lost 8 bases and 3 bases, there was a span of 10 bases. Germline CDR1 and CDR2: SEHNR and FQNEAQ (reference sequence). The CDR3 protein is CASAVGYTEAFF. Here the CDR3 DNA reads TGTGCCAGCGCTGTGGGGTACACTGAAGCTTTCTTT. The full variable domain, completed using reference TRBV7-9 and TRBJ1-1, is DTGVSQNPRHKITKRGQNVTFRCDPISEHNRLYWYRQTLGQGPEFLTYFQNEAQLEKSRLLSDRFSAERPKGSFSTLEIQRTEQGDSAMYLCASAVGYTEAFFGQGTRLTVV.

The CDR3 loop is CARGTGASYNSPLHF. CDR3 nucleotide sequence: TGTGCCAGAGGGACGGGAGCCTCCTATAATTCACCCCTCCACTTT. The chain recombines TRBV2 with TRBJ1-6; the D gene is possibly TRBD1 (5 bases). The length of the CDR3 is 15 residues. The germline V and J ends were trimmed by 9 bases and 0 bases, with 12 bases remaining between them. Germline loops: CDR1 SNHLY, CDR2 FYNNEI. Using reference TRBV2 and TRBJ1-6 for the parts outside the CDR3, the full variable domain is EPEVTQTPSHQVTQMGQEVILRCVPISNHLYFYWYRQILGQKVEFLVSFYNNEISEKSEIFDDQFSVERPDGSNFTLKIRSTKLEDSAMYFCARGTGASYNSPLHFGNGTRLTVT.

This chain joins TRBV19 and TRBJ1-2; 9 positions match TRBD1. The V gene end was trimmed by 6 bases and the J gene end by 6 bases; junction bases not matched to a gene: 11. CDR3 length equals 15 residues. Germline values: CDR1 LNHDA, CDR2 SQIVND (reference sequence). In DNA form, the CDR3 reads TGTGCCAGTAGCCCAACGACGGGACAGGGAAATGGCTACACCTTC. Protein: CASSPTTGQGNGYTF.

The DNA for the CDR3 is TGTGCCAGCTCGACCGGGGGCAACCGAGGGGAAAAACTGTTTTTT. As protein: CASSTGGNRGEKLFF. The chain links TRBV18 to TRBJ1-4; D might be TRBD1 (6 bases). This CDR3 region has 15 residues. Germline V lookup: CDR1 KGHSH, CDR2 LQKENI. Trimming removed 6 bases at V and 8 bases at J, with 19 bases between.

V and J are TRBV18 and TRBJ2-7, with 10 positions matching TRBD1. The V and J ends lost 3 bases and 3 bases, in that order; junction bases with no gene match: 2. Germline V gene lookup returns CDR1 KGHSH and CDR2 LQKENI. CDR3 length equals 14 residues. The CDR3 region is CASSPRDRGYEQYF. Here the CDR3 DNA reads TGTGCCAGCTCACCCCGGGACAGGGGCTACGAGCAGTACTTC.

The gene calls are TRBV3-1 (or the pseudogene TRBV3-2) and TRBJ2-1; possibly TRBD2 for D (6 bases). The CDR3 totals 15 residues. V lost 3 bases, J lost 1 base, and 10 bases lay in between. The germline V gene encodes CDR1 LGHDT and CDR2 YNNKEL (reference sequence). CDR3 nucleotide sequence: TGTGCCAGCAGCCACCACGGGAGTTCCTACAATGAGCAGTTCTTC. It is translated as CASSHHGSSYNEQFF.

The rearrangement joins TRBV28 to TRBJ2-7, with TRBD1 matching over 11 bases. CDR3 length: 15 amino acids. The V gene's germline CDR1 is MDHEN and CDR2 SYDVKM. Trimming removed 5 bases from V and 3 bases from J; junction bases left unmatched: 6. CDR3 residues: CASSLPGQGDYEQYF. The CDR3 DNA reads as TGTGCCAGCAGTCTGCCGGGACAGGGGGACTACGAGCAGTACTTC.

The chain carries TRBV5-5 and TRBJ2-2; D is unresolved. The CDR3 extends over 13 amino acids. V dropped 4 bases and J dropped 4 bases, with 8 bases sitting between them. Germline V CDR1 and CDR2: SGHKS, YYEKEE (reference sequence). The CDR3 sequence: CASSVSSTGELFF. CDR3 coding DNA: TGTGCCAGCAGCGTCAGTAGCACCGGGGAGCTGTTTTTT.